These 26 T cell receptor beta chains originate from one sample sequenced in a study of blood T cells in healthy people across ages. Using a J-beta primer mix together with a sample-barcoded 5' primer, a second PCR was run for roughly 7 to 11 cycles. One entry per CDR3 protein, called by TCRdb with MiXCR from the 5' RACE reads. The data contain under 800,000 distinct CDR3 sequences, around 40% of them seen just once; the ten biggest clones take up 20% to 25%. Sequencing input: blood. The origin of the receptors is a woman aged 55-75 years in good health.

To note about this clonotype: This clone may be a read error of a much larger clone one base away. The chain carries TRBV28 and TRBJ2-7; either TRBD1 or TRBD2 may supply D (5 bases each). This CDR3 has 17 residues. Germline values: CDR1 MDHEN, CDR2 SYDVKM. The CDR3 DNA is TGTGCCAGCAGTTTATTACGGAGCCGGGACCAAGCAGACGAGCGGTACTTC. Residues: CASSLLRSRDQADERYF.

The sample holds a few counts of this clonotype. The rearrangement joins TRBV3-1 to TRBJ1-1, with D unresolved. Germline V CDR1 and CDR2: LGHDT, YNNKEL (reference sequence). V lost 1 base and J 5 bases, leaving 14 bases between the germline ends. This CDR3 has 15 residues. CDR3 residues: CASSQGPISGTEAFF. As DNA, the CDR3 is TGTGCCAGCAGCCAAGGTCCCATCTCGGGAACTGAAGCTTTCTTT.

The chain recombines TRBV12-3 or TRBV12-4 with TRBJ2-6, with D hard to call. This CDR3 region has 13 residues. Trimming took 7 bases from V and 2 from J, leaving 6 bases between them. CDR3 coding DNA: TGTGCCAGCAACTCAGCTGGGGCCAACGTCCTGACTTTC. This gives the protein CASNSAGANVLTF.

This chain uses TRBV20-1 with TRBJ1-5, with unresolved D. Germline lookup yields CDR1 DFQATT and CDR2 SNEGSKA (reference sequence). The CDR3 has 12 residues. V lost 3 bases, J lost 2 bases, and 5 bases lay in between. Written as DNA, the CDR3 is TGCAGTGCTAGCGGACGCAATCAGCCCCAGCATTTT. As protein: CSASGRNQPQHF.

This clonotype showed up just a few times. V and J are TRBV12-3 or TRBV12-4 and TRBJ2-1, with TRBD2 matching over 12 bases. CDR3 length: 19 amino acids. Trimming took 2 bases from V and 7 from J; bases not matched to a gene: 15. The CDR3: CASSLWSFGASGGENEQFF. CDR3 coding DNA: TGTGCCAGCAGTTTATGGAGTTTTGGGGCTAGCGGGGGGGAAAATGAGCAGTTCTTC.

The V gene is TRBV20-1, the J gene TRBJ2-7, with D possibly TRBD2 on 6 matching bases. With 4 bases removed from V and 4 bases from J, the gap between germline ends came to 17 bases. The CDR3 is made up of 14 amino acids. Germline V gene data show CDR1 as DFQATT and CDR2 as SNEGSKA (reference sequence). The CDR3 protein is CSAIPLSGLYEQYF. The CDR3 bases are TGCAGTGCTATACCTCTTAGCGGATTGTACGAGCAGTACTTC.

This clonotype has only a few counts. This chain uses TRBV10-2 with TRBJ1-5, with D possibly TRBD1 on 6 matching bases. The CDR3 consists of 17 residues. Trimming shortened V by 5 bases and J by 7 bases, and 24 bases separated the two germline ends. The germline V gene encodes CDR1 WSHSY and CDR2 SAAADI. Here the CDR3 reads CASSNGAPQGLVQPQHF. DNA for the CDR3: TGCGCCAGCAGTAACGGAGCCCCACAGGGTCTAGTCCAGCCCCAGCATTTT.

This clonotype turned up a few times. This chain uses TRBV5-1 with TRBJ2-5, with 7 bases lining up with TRBD2. Judging by the DNA end, TRBJ2-7 fits better; the J call may be wrong. CDR1 and CDR2 (germline): SGHRS, YFSETQ. CDR3 length: 14 amino acids. In DNA, the CDR3 is TGCGCCAGCAGCTTGAACGGGGAGGGGTACGAGCAGTACTTC. Amino acids: CASSLNGEGYEQYF.

This clonotype was seen a handful of times. The V and J genes are TRBV28 and TRBJ1-2, with D maybe TRBD1 (5 bases). CDR1 is MDHEN, CDR2 SYDVKM, per germline. The CDR3 is 12 residues long. Trimming cost V 6 bases and J 7 bases, with 12 bases left between them. The CDR3 DNA sequence: TGTGCCAGCAGCCCCCCCCAGGGTGGCTACACCTTC. Its translation is CASSPPQGGYTF.

The chain has TRBV20-1 and TRBJ2-7; 8 nucleotides match TRBD1. CDR3 length: 15 amino acids. Trimming removed 0 bases from V and 2 bases from J; junction bases left unmatched: 6. CDR1 is DFQATT and CDR2 is SNEGSKA in the germline V gene (reference sequence). For the CDR3, the DNA is TGCAGTGCTAGAGATCCTTGGACAGGGACCTACGAGCAGTACTTC. Translation gives CSARDPWTGTYEQYF.

This clonotype was observed a handful of times. The V and J genes are TRBV5-1 and TRBJ1-5; possible D gene TRBD1, 5 bases. Trimming shortened V by 0 bases and J by 6 bases, and 10 bases separated the two germline ends. Germline CDR1 reads SGHRS; CDR2 reads YFSETQ. The CDR3 covers 14 residues. CDR3 sequence reads: CASSLGWDGQPQHF. The CDR3 nucleotides read TGCGCCAGCAGCTTGGGTTGGGACGGTCAGCCCCAGCATTTT.

This clonotype turned up a few times. The gene calls are TRBV6-2 or TRBV6-3 and TRBJ1-1; 8 bases agree with TRBD1. With 5 bases clipped from V and 4 bases from J, the junction kept 3 bases outside the gene matches. The length of the CDR3 is 13 residues. Germline-derived CDR1 and CDR2 are MNHEY and SVGEGT. CDR3 bases: TGTGCCAGCAGTCCGGACAGGGCCACTGAAGCTTTCTTT. Protein: CASSPDRATEAFF.

Turning to this clonotype: At one end the junction does not follow the germline gene, possibly because of a read error. V and J are TRBV20-1 and TRBJ2-7; 15 bases are a match to TRBD2. This CDR3 contains 17 residues. Germline V lookup: CDR1 DFQATT, CDR2 SNEGSKA (reference sequence). The CDR3 nucleotides read TGCAGTGCTATCGGGACTAGCGGGGGGTCCCTCTCCAACGAGCAGTACTTC. It is translated as CSAIGTSGGSLSNEQYF.

This clonotype has just one count. The chain combines TRBV20-1 with TRBJ1-1, with D uncertain. Trimming shortened V by 5 bases and J by 1 base, and 8 bases separated the two germline ends. CDR1 is DFQATT and CDR2 is SNEGSKA in the germline V gene (reference sequence). This CDR3 has 12 amino acids. DNA of the CDR3: TGCAGTGCTCGACACCAGAACACTGAAGCTTTCTTT. Amino acid sequence: CSARHQNTEAFF.

The chain carries TRBV28 and TRBJ1-6; D might be TRBD1 (5 bases). Trimming stripped 1 base from V and 5 bases from J, with 12 bases between. Germline values: CDR1 MDHEN, CDR2 SYDVKM. The CDR3 totals 16 residues. In DNA form, the CDR3 reads TGTGCCAGCAGTTTATTCCGGGGGTCGGATAATTCACCCCTCCACTTT. The encoded protein is CASSLFRGSDNSPLHF.

Concerning this clonotype itself: At one boundary the junction diverges from the germline segment, which might be a read error. The rearrangement uses TRBV5-1 and TRBJ1-3; 7 bases agree with TRBD1. The germline CDR1 and CDR2 sequences are SGHRS and YFSETQ. The length of the CDR3 is 15 residues. The CDR3 nucleotides are TGCACCAGCAGCTTGGAAGGGGGCCGTGGAAACACCATATATTTT. Residues: CTSSLEGGRGNTIYF.

This clonotype was seen a handful of times. The rearrangement links TRBV6-2 or TRBV6-3 to TRBJ1-2; D not resolved. The germline CDR1 and CDR2 sequences are MNHEY and SVGEGT. Trimming left V 0 bases short and J 3 bases short, with 11 bases between. The length of the CDR3 is 15 residues. CDR3 residues: CASSYSSDLHYGYTF. CDR3 nucleotide sequence: TGTGCCAGCAGTTACTCGTCAGATCTTCACTATGGCTACACCTTC.

CDR3 sequence: CASSRGRVTDTQYF. DNA for the CDR3: TGTGCCAGCTCTCGTGGGAGAGTCACAGATACGCAGTATTTT. V is TRBV18 and J is TRBJ2-3, with D possibly being TRBD2 (5 bases). The CDR3 has 14 amino acids. V dropped 6 bases and J dropped 2 bases, with 12 bases sitting between them. Germline lookup yields CDR1 KGHSH and CDR2 LQKENI.

The chain combines TRBV20-1 with TRBJ2-6, with 9 bases aligning to TRBD2. Germline assignment: CDR1 DFQATT and CDR2 SNEGSKA (reference sequence). The CDR3 extends over 17 amino acids. The V gene end was trimmed by 6 bases and the J gene end by 0 bases; junction bases not matched to a gene: 9. The CDR3 reads CSAGRASGVSGANVLTF. The CDR3, as DNA: TGCAGTGCGGGGAGGGCTAGCGGGGTCTCTGGGGCCAACGTCCTGACTTTC.

The chain combines TRBV28 with TRBJ2-2, with 13 positions matching TRBD2. Germline V gene lookup returns CDR1 MDHEN and CDR2 SYDVKM. J lost 6 bases, V lost 5 bases, and 6 bases had no gene match. The CDR3 is made up of 16 amino acids. CDR3 region: CASSGGTSGTAGELFF. The CDR3 DNA reads as TGTGCCAGCAGTGGCGGGACTAGCGGGACGGCCGGGGAGCTGTTTTTT.

Comment on this clonotype: Being one base from a much bigger clone, this may be a read error. The V call is TRBV4-2, the J call TRBJ2-1, with 9 bases identical to TRBD2. J lost 13 bases, V lost 0 bases, and 13 bases had no gene match. In germline, CDR1 is LGHNA, CDR2 YNFKEQ. This CDR3 contains 16 residues. The CDR3 here is CASSQEMTAGGETQFF. The CDR3 DNA sequence: TGTGCCAGCAGCCAAGAGATGACAGCGGGAGGAGAGACCCAGTTCTTC.

This clonotype occurred a few times. This rearrangement joins TRBV7-2 to TRBJ2-1; D may be TRBD1 or TRBD2 (5 bases each). The CDR3 runs to 16 residues. Germline V lookup: CDR1 SGHTA, CDR2 FQGNSA. V lost 3 bases and J 3 bases, leaving 15 bases between the germline ends. In nucleotides, the CDR3 is TGTGCCAGCAGCTTTGGGGCGGGTAGCAGCTACAATGAGCAGTTCTTC. This codes for CASSFGAGSSYNEQFF.

The J gene is TRBJ1-6, the V gene TRBV7-2, with TRBD1 matching 8 bases. Germline V gene sequence: CDR1 SGHTA, CDR2 FQGNSA. The CDR3 totals 15 residues. The J segment lost 5 bases and the V segment lost 5 bases, leaving 5 bases of the junction unmatched. CDR3 DNA: TGTGCCAGCAGCCGACAGGGGTGGGATAATTCACCCCTCCACTTT. Translating gives CASSRQGWDNSPLHF.

The J gene is TRBJ2-1, the V gene TRBV12-3 or TRBV12-4; perhaps TRBD1 as D (5 bases). CDR3 length: 17 amino acids. Trimming took 3 bases from V and 5 from J, leaving 20 bases between them. The chain's CDR3 is CASSLGRGRVPHNEQFF. The CDR3 region has the DNA TGTGCCAGCAGTTTGGGTAGGGGTCGGGTACCACACAATGAGCAGTTCTTC.

The chain has TRBV6-2 or TRBV6-3 and TRBJ2-5, with D perhaps TRBD1 (6 bases). The CDR3 extends over 16 amino acids. Trimming cost V 6 bases and J 3 bases, with 20 bases left between them. Per germline, CDR1 MNHEY and CDR2 SVGEGT. The CDR3 nucleotides read TGTGCCAGCAGCCTCGACCTAGGACAGAGGGAAGAGACCCAGTACTTC. Its protein product is CASSLDLGQREETQYF.

In this sample, this clonotype turned up a few times. V is TRBV21-1 and J is TRBJ2-7; the tabulated D call, TRBD1, remains unverified against the DNA. TRBV21-1 is annotated as a pseudogene. The CDR3 runs 14 residues. Written as DNA, the CDR3 is TGTGCCAGCATCCAACTGTGGGGGACCTACGAGCAGTACTTC. It encodes CASIQLWGTYEQYF.